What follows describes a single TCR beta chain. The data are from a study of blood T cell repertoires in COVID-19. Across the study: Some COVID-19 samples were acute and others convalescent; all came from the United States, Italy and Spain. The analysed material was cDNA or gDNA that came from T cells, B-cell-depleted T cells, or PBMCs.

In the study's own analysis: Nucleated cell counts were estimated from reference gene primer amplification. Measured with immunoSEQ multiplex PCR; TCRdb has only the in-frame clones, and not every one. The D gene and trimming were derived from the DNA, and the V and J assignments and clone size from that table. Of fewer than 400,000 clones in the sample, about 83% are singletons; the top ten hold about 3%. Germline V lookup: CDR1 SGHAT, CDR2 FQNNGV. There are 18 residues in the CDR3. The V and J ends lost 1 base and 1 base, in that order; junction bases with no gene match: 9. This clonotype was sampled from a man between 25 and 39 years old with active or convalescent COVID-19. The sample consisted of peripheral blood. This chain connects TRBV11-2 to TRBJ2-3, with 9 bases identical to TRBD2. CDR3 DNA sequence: TGTGCCAGCAGCTTAGTGAGCGGGGGGCGCCCCGGCACAGATACGCAGTATTTT. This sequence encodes CASSLVSGGRPGTDTQYF. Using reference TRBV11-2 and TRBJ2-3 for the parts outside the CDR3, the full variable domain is EAGVAQSPRYKIIEKRQSVAFWCNPISGHATLYWYQQILGQGPKLLIQFQNNGVVDDSQLPKDRFSAERLKGVDSTLKIQPAKLEDSAVYLCASSLVSGGRPGTDTQYFGPGTRLTVL.